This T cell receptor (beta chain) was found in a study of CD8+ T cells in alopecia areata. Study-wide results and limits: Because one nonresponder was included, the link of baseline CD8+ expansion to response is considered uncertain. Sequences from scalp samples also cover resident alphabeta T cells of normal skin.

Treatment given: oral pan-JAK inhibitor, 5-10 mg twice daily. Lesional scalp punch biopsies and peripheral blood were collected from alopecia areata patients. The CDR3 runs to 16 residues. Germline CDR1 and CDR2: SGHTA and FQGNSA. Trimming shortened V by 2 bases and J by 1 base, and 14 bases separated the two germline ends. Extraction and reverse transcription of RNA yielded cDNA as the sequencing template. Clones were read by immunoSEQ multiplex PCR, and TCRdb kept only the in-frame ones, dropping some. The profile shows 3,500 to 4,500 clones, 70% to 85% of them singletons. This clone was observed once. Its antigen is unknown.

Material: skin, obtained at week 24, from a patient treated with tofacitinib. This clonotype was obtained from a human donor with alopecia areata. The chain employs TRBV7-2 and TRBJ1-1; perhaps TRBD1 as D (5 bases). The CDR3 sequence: CASSLLPGRTNTEAFF. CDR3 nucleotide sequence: TGTGCCAGCAGCTTATTACCGGGACGGACGAACACTGAAGCTTTCTTT.